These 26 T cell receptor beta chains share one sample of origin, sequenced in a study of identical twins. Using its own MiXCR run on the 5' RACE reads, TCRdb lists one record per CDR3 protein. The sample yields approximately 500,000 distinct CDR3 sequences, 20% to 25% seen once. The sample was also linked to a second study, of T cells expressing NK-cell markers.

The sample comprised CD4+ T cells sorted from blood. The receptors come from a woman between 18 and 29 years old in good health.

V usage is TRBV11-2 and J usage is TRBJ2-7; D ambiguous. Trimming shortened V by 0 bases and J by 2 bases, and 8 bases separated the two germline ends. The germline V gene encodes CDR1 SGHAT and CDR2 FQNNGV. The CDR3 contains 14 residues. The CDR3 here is CASSLDLGAYEQYF. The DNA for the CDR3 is TGTGCCAGCAGCTTAGATCTTGGGGCCTACGAGCAGTACTTC. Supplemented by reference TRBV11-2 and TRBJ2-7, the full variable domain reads EAGVAQSPRYKIIEKRQSVAFWCNPISGHATLYWYQQILGQGPKLLIQFQNNGVVDDSQLPKDRFSAERLKGVDSTLKIQPAKLEDSAVYLCASSLDLGAYEQYFGPGTRLTVT.

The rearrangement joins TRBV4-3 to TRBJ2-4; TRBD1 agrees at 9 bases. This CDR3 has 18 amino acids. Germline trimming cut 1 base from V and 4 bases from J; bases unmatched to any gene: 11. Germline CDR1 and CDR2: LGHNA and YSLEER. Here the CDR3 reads CASSQAQGAGTGKNIQYF. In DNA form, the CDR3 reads TGCGCCAGCAGCCAAGCTCAAGGCGCCGGGACAGGGAAAAACATTCAGTACTTC.

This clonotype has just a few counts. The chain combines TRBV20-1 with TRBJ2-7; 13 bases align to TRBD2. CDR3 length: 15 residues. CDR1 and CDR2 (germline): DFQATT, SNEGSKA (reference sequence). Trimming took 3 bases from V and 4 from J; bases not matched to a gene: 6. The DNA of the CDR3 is TGCAGTGCTAGTGGGGGGACTAGCGGGAAATACGAGCAGTACTTC. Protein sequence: CSASGGTSGKYEQYF.

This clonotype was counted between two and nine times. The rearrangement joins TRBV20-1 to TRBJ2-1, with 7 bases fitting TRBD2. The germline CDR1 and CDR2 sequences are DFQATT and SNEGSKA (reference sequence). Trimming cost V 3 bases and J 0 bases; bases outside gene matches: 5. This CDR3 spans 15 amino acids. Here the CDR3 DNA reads TGCAGTGCTAGGGGCGGCGGGAGCTCCTACAATGAGCAGTTCTTC. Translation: CSARGGGSSYNEQFF.

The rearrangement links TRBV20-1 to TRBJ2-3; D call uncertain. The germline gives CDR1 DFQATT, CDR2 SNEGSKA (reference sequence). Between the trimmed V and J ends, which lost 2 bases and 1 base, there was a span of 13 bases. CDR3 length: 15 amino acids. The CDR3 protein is CSARSAREGTDTQYF. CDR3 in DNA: TGCAGTGCTAGATCCGCTAGAGAGGGCACAGATACGCAGTATTTT.

The CDR3 coding sequence is TGCAGCCCTTACGGAAACACTGAAGCTTTCTTT. Translated: CSPYGNTEAFF. The V call is TRBV29-1, the J call TRBJ1-1; no clear D. Trimming removed 8 bases at V and 2 bases at J, with 9 bases between. The CDR3 runs to 11 residues. Per germline, CDR1 SQVTM and CDR2 ANQGSEA. The whole variable domain, remainder taken from reference TRBV29-1 and TRBJ1-1, is SAVISQKPSRDICQRGTSLTIQCQVDSQVTMMFWYRQQPGQSLTLIATANQGSEATYESGFVIDKFPISRPNLTFSTLTVSNMSPEDSSIYLCSPYGNTEAFFGQGTRLTVV.

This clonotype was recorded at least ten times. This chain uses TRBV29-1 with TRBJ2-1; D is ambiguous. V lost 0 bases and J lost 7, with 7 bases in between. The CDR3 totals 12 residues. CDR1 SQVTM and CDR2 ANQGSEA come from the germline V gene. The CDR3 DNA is TGCAGCGTTGAAGAGGGTAAGAATGAGCAGTTCTTC. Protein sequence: CSVEEGKNEQFF.

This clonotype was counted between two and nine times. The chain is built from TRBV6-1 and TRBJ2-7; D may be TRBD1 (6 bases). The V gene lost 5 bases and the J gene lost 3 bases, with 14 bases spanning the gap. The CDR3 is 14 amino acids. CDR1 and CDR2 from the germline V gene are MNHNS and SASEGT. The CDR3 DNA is TGTGCCAGCAGTATCCGGGACATGGGCTACGAGCAGTACTTC. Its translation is CASSIRDMGYEQYF.

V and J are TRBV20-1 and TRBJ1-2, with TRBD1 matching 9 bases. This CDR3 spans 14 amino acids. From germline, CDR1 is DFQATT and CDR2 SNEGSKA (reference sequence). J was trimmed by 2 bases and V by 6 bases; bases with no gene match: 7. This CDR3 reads CSAQKTGGNYGYTF. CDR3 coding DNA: TGCAGTGCCCAAAAGACAGGGGGAAACTATGGCTACACCTTC.

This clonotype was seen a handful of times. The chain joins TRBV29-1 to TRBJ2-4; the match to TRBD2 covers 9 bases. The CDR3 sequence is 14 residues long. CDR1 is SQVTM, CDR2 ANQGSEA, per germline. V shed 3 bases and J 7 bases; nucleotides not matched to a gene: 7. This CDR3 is CSVELGTSFNIQYF. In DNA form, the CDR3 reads TGCAGCGTTGAGTTGGGGACTAGCTTCAACATTCAGTACTTC.

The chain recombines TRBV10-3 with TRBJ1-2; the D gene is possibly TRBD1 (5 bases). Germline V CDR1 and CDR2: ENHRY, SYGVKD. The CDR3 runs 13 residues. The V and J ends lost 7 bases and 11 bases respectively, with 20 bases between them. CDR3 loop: CAIKGDGAMWYTF. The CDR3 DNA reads TGTGCCATCAAAGGGGACGGTGCGATGTGGTACACCTTC.

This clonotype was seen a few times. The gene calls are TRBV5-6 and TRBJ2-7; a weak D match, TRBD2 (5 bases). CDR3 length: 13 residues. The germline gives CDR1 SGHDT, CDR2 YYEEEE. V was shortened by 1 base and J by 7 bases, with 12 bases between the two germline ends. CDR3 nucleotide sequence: TGTGCCAGCAGCTTGCGGGGAAGGAGGGAGCAGTACTTC. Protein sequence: CASSLRGRREQYF.

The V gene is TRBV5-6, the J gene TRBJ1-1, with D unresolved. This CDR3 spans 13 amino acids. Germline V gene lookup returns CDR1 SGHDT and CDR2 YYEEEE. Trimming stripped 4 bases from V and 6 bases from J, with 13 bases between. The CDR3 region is CASSLAGYPEAFF. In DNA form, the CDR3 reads TGTGCCAGCAGCCTCGCGGGTTATCCTGAAGCTTTCTTT.

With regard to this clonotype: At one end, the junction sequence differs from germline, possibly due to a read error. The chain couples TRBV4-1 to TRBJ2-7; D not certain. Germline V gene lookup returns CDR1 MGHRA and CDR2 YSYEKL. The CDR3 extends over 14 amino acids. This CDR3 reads CPSSQDPAAYEQYF. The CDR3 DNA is TGCCCCAGCAGCCAAGATCCGGCAGCCTACGAGCAGTACTTC.

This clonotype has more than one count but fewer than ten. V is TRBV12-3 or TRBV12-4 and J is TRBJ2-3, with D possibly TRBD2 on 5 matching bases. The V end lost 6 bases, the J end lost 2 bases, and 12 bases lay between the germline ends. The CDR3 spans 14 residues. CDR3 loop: CASSPGYPTDTQYF. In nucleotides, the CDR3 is TGTGCCAGCAGCCCGGGGTATCCCACAGATACGCAGTATTTT.

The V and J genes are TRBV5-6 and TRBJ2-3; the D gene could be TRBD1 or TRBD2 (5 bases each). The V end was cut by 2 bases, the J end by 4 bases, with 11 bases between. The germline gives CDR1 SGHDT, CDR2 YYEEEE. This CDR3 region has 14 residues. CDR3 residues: CASSLWSGPDTQYF. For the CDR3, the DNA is TGTGCCAGCAGCTTATGGTCGGGGCCAGATACGCAGTATTTT.

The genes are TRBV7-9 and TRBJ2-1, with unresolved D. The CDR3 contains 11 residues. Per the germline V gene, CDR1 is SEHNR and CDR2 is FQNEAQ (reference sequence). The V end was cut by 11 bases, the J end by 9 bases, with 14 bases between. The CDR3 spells CASGEFSEQFF. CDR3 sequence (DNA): TGTGCCTCGGGTGAATTCAGTGAGCAGTTCTTC.

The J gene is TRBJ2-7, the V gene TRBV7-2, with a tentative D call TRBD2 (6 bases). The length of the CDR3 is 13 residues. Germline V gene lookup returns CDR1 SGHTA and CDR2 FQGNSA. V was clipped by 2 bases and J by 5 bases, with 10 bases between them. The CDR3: CASSLTRDHEQYF. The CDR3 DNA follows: TGTGCCAGCAGCTTAACGCGGGATCACGAGCAGTACTTC.

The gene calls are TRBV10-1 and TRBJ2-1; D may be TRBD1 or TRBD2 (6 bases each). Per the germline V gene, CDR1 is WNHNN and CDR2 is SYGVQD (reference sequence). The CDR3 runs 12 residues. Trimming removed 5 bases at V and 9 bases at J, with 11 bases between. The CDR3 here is CASSKGGTEQFF. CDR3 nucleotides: TGCGCCAGCAGTAAGGGGGGAACTGAGCAGTTCTTC.

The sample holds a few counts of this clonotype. The DNA for the CDR3 is TGTGCCAGCAGTTACTCCGGGACAGGGGGATCCTACGAGCAGTACTTC. It specifies CASSYSGTGGSYEQYF. The chain uses TRBV6-5 and TRBJ2-7, with TRBD1 matching over 11 bases. There are 16 residues in the CDR3. J gave up 1 base and V 0 bases, and 2 bases lay outside the gene matches. Looked up from germline, CDR1 is MNHEY and CDR2 is SVGAGI.

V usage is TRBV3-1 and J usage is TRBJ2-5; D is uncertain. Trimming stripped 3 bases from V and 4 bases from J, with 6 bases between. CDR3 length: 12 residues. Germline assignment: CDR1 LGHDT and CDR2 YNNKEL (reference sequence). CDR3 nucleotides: TGTGCCAGCAGCCACCTGGGAGAGACCCAGTACTTC. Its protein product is CASSHLGETQYF.

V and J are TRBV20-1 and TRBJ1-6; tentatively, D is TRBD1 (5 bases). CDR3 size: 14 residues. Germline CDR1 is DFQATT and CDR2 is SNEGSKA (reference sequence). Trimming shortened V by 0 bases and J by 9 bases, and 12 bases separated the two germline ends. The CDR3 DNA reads TGCAGTGCTAGAGATACAGCAGGGAGTTCACCCCTCCACTTT. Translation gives CSARDTAGSSPLHF.

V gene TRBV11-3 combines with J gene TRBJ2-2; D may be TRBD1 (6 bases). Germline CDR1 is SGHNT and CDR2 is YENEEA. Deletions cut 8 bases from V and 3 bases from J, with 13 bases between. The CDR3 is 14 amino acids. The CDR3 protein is CASSRGQHTGELFF. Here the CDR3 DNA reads TGTGCCAGCTCGCGAGGACAGCACACCGGGGAGCTGTTTTTT.

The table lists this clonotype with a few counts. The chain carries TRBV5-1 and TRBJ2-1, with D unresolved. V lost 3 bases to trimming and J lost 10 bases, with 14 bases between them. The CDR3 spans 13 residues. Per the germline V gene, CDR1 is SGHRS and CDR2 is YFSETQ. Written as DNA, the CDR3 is TGCGCCAGCAGCTGGTCGGCAGGCTGGGAGCAGTTCTTC. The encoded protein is CASSWSAGWEQFF.

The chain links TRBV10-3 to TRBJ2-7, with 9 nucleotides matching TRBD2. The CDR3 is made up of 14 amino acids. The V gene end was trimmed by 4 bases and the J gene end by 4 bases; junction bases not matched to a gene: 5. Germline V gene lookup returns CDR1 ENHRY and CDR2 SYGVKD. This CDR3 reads CAISGAGGRYEQYF. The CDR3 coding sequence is TGTGCCATCAGTGGAGCGGGGGGTAGATACGAGCAGTACTTC.

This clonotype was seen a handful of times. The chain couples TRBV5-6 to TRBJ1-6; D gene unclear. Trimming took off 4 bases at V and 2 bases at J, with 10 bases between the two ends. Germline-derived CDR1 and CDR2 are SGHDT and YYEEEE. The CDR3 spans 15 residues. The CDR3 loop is CASSPPGTYNSPLHF. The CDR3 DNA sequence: TGTGCCAGCAGCCCCCCGGGAACCTATAATTCACCCCTCCACTTT.